This T cell receptor beta chain was profiled in a study of beta chain features in type 1 diabetes. Findings and caveats of the study: When Type 1 diabetes patients were examined, their TCRB CDR3s proved moderately but significantly shorter in all four CD4+ subsets.

Since all of the isolated RNA was reverse transcribed, expressed TCRB transcripts were what got sequenced. Generated by immunoSEQ multiplex PCR, the TCRdb table keeps only in-frame clones and is missing some. The sample consists of roughly 290,000 clones, around 16% of them appearing once. This clone turned up a few times. Antigen unknown. This CDR3 is 16 amino acids long. Germline V lookup: CDR1 SQVTM, CDR2 ANQGSEA. V was clipped by 5 bases and J by 3 bases, with 21 bases between them. The V call is TRBV29-1, the J call TRBJ2-3; tentatively, D is TRBD1 (6 bases). The receptor was derived from a man aged 18 to 30 with type 1 diabetes. Sequencing was carried out using naive CD4+ T cells from blood. CDR3 sequence (DNA): TGCAGCGTTTACTACCTCATGGGGGCGAGGACAGATACGCAGTATTTT. It encodes CSVYYLMGARTDTQYF.